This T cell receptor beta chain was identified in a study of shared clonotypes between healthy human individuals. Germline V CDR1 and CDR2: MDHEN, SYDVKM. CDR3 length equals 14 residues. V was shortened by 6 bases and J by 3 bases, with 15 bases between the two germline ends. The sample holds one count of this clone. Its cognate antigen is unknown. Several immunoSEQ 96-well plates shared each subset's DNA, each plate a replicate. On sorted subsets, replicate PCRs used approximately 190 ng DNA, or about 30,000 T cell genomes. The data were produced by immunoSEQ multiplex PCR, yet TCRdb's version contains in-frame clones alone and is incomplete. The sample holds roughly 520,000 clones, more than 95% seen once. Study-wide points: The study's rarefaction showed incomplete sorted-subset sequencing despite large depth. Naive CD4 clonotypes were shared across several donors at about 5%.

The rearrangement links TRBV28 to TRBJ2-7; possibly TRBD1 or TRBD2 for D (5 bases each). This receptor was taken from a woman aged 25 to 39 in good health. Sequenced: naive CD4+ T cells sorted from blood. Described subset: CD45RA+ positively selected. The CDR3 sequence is CASSRAGTDYEQYF. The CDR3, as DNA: TGTGCCAGCAGCCGGGCCGGGACGGACTACGAGCAGTACTTC.